What follows are 32 T cell receptor beta chains derived from one specimen sequenced in a study of shared clonotypes between healthy human individuals. Assay used: immunoSEQ multiplex PCR; TCRdb lists only in-frame clones, some missing. The sample has about 500,000 clones; over 60% are singletons. Input material: PBMCs. These receptors were collected from a woman in her thirties or forties in good health. Some clones in this sample may be carry-over from other donors' samples.

The chain is built from TRBV11-3 and TRBJ1-1; tentatively, D is TRBD1 (5 bases). CDR1 and CDR2 from the germline V gene are SGHNT and YENEEA. The CDR3 is made up of 15 amino acids. V lost 4 bases, J lost 5 bases, and 17 bases lay in between. The CDR3 reads CASSSTGTGRTEAFF. Here the CDR3 DNA reads TGTGCCAGCAGCTCGACCGGGACCGGGAGGACTGAAGCTTTCTTT.

This clone has a handful of counts. The rearrangement links TRBV21-1 to TRBJ2-7; no check of the table's D call, TRBD1, against the DNA was made. TRBV21-1 is flagged as a pseudogene. This CDR3 is 19 amino acids long. CDR3 nucleotide sequence: TGTGCCAGCAGCACCAACAGGGACGGCTCTAGGGCCGGAATGGACGAGCAGTACTTC. Its protein product is CASSTNRDGSRAGMDEQYF.

The gene calls are TRBV7-8 and TRBJ2-7; tentative D call: TRBD1 (5 bases). CDR1 is SGHVS and CDR2 is FQNEAQ in the germline V gene. V lost 5 bases and J 2 bases, leaving 13 bases between the germline ends. The CDR3 loop spans 14 amino acids. The CDR3 nucleotides read TGTGCCAGCAGCCAGCAGGACACTGCCTACGAGCAGTACTTC. It encodes CASSQQDTAYEQYF.

Notes on this clone: This may come from a read error, since a much larger clone is one base off. Other DNA sequences in this sample translate to the same CDR3. This chain links TRBV30 with TRBJ2-1; 13 nucleotides line up with TRBD2. CDR3 length: 16 residues. The junction had 5 bases not matched to a gene; V was cut back by 5 bases and J by 1 base. CDR1 is GTSNPN, CDR2 SVGIG, per germline (reference sequence). This chain's CDR3 is CAWEGLAGASYNEQFF. In DNA, the CDR3 is TGTGCCTGGGAAGGACTAGCGGGGGCTTCCTACAATGAGCAGTTCTTC.

This chain links TRBV28 with TRBJ2-4; 8 bases map to TRBD1. The CDR3 sequence is 14 residues long. Germline-derived CDR1 and CDR2 are MDHEN and SYDVKM. V lost 5 bases and J lost 6; bases outside the gene matches: 6. This chain's CDR3 is CASSPPGGGNIQYF. CDR3 in DNA: TGTGCCAGCAGTCCTCCAGGGGGCGGAAACATTCAGTACTTC.

The chain carries TRBV28 and TRBJ2-7; 12 nucleotides match TRBD2. V lost 2 bases and J lost 2; bases outside the gene matches: 7. Germline values: CDR1 MDHEN, CDR2 SYDVKM. The CDR3 spans 17 residues. In DNA form, the CDR3 reads TGTGCCAGCAGTTTACCCTTATCTAGCGGGAGGGCCTACGAGCAGTACTTC. Its translation is CASSLPLSSGRAYEQYF.

The chain joins TRBV5-1 to TRBJ1-2, with TRBD1 matching 8 bases. The CDR3 is made up of 16 amino acids. Germline V gene sequence: CDR1 SGHRS, CDR2 YFSETQ. The V segment lost 0 bases and the J segment 3 bases; nucleotides outside the gene matches: 7. The CDR3 spells CASSLALGGQDYGYTF. DNA for the CDR3: TGCGCCAGCAGCTTGGCCCTTGGGGGACAGGACTATGGCTACACCTTC.

This clone turned up a few times. V gene TRBV29-1 combines with J gene TRBJ2-3; no clear D gene. This CDR3 has 11 amino acids. Germline CDR1 SQVTM, CDR2 ANQGSEA. Trimming pared 8 bases from V and 4 bases from J, leaving 10 bases between. DNA of the CDR3: TGCAGCTATCGACCCGCAGATACGCAGTATTTT. Its translation: CSYRPADTQYF.

The J gene is TRBJ2-5, the V gene TRBV7-8, with TRBD2 matching 13 bases. The V gene end was trimmed by 5 bases and the J gene end by 4 bases; junction bases not matched to a gene: 7. The CDR3 runs 16 residues. Germline V gives CDR1 SGHVS, CDR2 FQNEAQ. The CDR3 here is CASSQGTSGIGETQYF. CDR3 nucleotide sequence: TGTGCCAGCAGCCAGGGGACTAGCGGGATTGGAGAGACCCAGTACTTC.

This clone showed up just once. The rearrangement joins TRBV6-1 to TRBJ2-7, with D possibly called TRBD1 or TRBD2 (5 bases each). This CDR3 region has 14 residues. V lost 6 bases and J lost 2, with 14 bases in between. Germline V gene lookup returns CDR1 MNHNS and CDR2 SASEGT. The CDR3 loop is CASSRDLATYEQYF. The CDR3 region has the DNA TGTGCCAGCAGCCGGGACCTGGCCACCTACGAGCAGTACTTC.

The chain carries TRBV25-1 and TRBJ2-7, with D maybe TRBD2 (5 bases). V lost 5 bases and J lost 0, with 14 bases in between. The CDR3 spans 15 residues. The germline gives CDR1 MGHDK, CDR2 SYGVNS. In DNA, the CDR3 is TGTGCCAGCAGTCATGGTGCGGGTGGCTCCTACGAGCAGTACTTC. Translating gives CASSHGAGGSYEQYF.

The chain carries TRBV10-3 and TRBJ2-7, with TRBD1 matching over 9 bases. J gave up 3 bases and V 6 bases, and 6 bases lay outside the gene matches. The CDR3 is made up of 14 amino acids. The germline gives CDR1 ENHRY, CDR2 SYGVKD. CDR3 sequence reads: CAIRTPGQGYEQYF. DNA of the CDR3: TGTGCCATCAGGACCCCGGGACAGGGCTACGAGCAGTACTTC.

This clone was seen a few times. The gene calls are TRBV19 and TRBJ2-7; D unclear. Trimming cost V 2 bases and J 5 bases, with 16 bases left between them. CDR1 is LNHDA and CDR2 is SQIVND in the germline V gene (reference sequence). The length of the CDR3 is 15 residues. The CDR3 DNA reads TGTGCCAGTAGTATACGTCCAAGGAGTAACGACGAGCAGTACTTC. Translation: CASSIRPRSNDEQYF.

Remarks on this clone: Other DNA sequences in the same sample also yield this CDR3. This rearrangement joins TRBV2 to TRBJ2-7; no definite D call. The germline V and J ends were trimmed by 6 bases and 2 bases, with 2 bases remaining between them. This CDR3 is 10 amino acids long. Germline CDR1 and CDR2: SNHLY and FYNNEI. DNA for the CDR3: TGTGCCAGCAGAACCTACGAGCAGTACTTC. Translation gives CASRTYEQYF.

The chain is built from TRBV4-1 and TRBJ1-4; no reliable D call. The CDR3 is 17 residues long. V was shortened by 3 bases and J by 8 bases, with 22 bases between the two germline ends. Germline lookup yields CDR1 MGHRA and CDR2 YSYEKL. For the CDR3, the DNA is TGCGCCAGCAGCCATCCTATACGCAGGAAGGTGGACGAAAAACTGTTTTTT. Translated: CASSHPIRRKVDEKLFF.

J is TRBJ2-6 and V is TRBV18; D remains unclear. The ends were cut back, 5 bases at V and 0 bases at J, with 8 bases in the middle. CDR1 is KGHSH, CDR2 LQKENI, per germline. This CDR3 has 15 amino acids. In DNA form, the CDR3 reads TGTGCCAGCTCAGACATAATCTCTGGGGCCAACGTCCTGACTTTC. It is translated as CASSDIISGANVLTF.

With respect to this clone: This likely stems from a read error, as it lies one base from a far larger clone. Since the CDR3 does not end with the conserved phenylalanine or tryptophan, this likely comes from a read error. The V call is TRBV7-2, the J call TRBJ2-7; 9 nucleotides match TRBD1. The CDR3 spans 15 residues. Germline V gives CDR1 SGHTA, CDR2 FQGNSA. The V segment lost 5 bases and the J segment 7 bases; nucleotides outside the gene matches: 12. CDR3 residues: CASSTRDREGREQYL. The CDR3 DNA reads TGTGCCAGCAGCACCCGGGACAGGGAAGGGCGGGAGCAGTACCTC.

The genes are TRBV28 and TRBJ1-5, with 7 positions matching TRBD1. V dropped 4 bases and J dropped 7; count of bases not matched to a gene: 10. Germline CDR1 MDHEN, CDR2 SYDVKM. CDR3 length equals 15 residues. This chain's CDR3 is CASSSPDRFGQPQHF. The CDR3 bases are TGTGCCAGCAGTTCCCCGGACAGGTTCGGCCAGCCCCAGCATTTT.

The chain uses TRBV11-2 and TRBJ1-3; a possible D gene is TRBD1 (6 bases). Germline loops: CDR1 SGHAT, CDR2 FQNNGV. The CDR3 has 14 amino acids. Trimming pared 6 bases from V and 0 bases from J, leaving 9 bases between. This CDR3 reads CASRQQGSGNTIYF. CDR3 DNA sequence: TGTGCCAGCAGGCAACAGGGCTCTGGAAACACCATATATTTT.

V usage is TRBV7-2 and J usage is TRBJ1-5; D remains unclear. Germline V gene lookup returns CDR1 SGHTA and CDR2 FQGNSA. This CDR3 has 15 amino acids. Trimming took 1 base from V and 1 from J, leaving 8 bases between them. The CDR3 protein is CASSLGIGSNQPQHF. The CDR3 DNA is TGTGCCAGCAGCTTAGGAATAGGCAGCAATCAGCCCCAGCATTTT.

This clone was observed a handful of times. The chain links TRBV4-1 to TRBJ1-1; 8 positions match TRBD1. The CDR3 contains 14 residues. Per germline, CDR1 MGHRA and CDR2 YSYEKL. Trimming took 2 bases from V and 10 from J; bases not matched to a gene: 9. The CDR3 region is CASSQQDRVNTAFF. CDR3 in DNA: TGCGCCAGCAGCCAACAGGACAGGGTAAATACAGCTTTCTTT.

The rearrangement joins TRBV28 to TRBJ2-3, with TRBD2 matching 8 bases. This CDR3 comprises 18 residues. With 2 bases clipped from V and 1 base from J, the junction kept 11 bases outside the gene matches. Germline V CDR1 and CDR2: MDHEN, SYDVKM. The CDR3, as DNA: TGTGCCAGCAGTTTAGGGTCTTTGTGGCGGGAGGGCACAGATACGCAGTATTTT. As protein: CASSLGSLWREGTDTQYF.

The chain is built from TRBV15 and TRBJ1-2; 7 bases map to TRBD1. The CDR3 extends over 15 amino acids. Unmatched junction bases numbered 10, after V lost 3 bases and J lost 6 bases. Germline CDR1 is LNHNV and CDR2 is YYDKDF (reference sequence). The chain's CDR3 is CATSRSQGQQNGYTF. CDR3 DNA sequence: TGTGCCACCAGCAGGAGCCAGGGACAGCAGAATGGCTACACCTTC.

The chain recombines TRBV9 with TRBJ1-2, with a tentative D call TRBD1 (5 bases). Germline assignment: CDR1 SGDLS and CDR2 YYNGEE. V was clipped by 0 bases and J by 4 bases, with 13 bases between them. The length of the CDR3 is 15 residues. This CDR3 is CASSVAPGAGYGYTF. The CDR3 DNA is TGTGCCAGCAGCGTAGCGCCCGGGGCGGGCTATGGCTACACCTTC.

This clone has a handful of counts. This chain links TRBV10-3 with TRBJ2-7, with D tentatively TRBD1 (6 bases). The germline V gene has CDR1 ENHRY and CDR2 SYGVKD. The CDR3 is 13 residues long. The ends were cut back, 2 bases at V and 6 bases at J, with 11 bases in the middle. CDR3 sequence (DNA): TGTGCCATCAGTGAGGTCCAAGGGGGCGAGCAGTACTTC. This encodes CAISEVQGGEQYF.

V and J are TRBV6-5 and TRBJ1-4; D unresolved. V gave up 2 bases and J gave up 6 bases, with 10 bases separating them. CDR1 MNHEY and CDR2 SVGAGI come from the germline V gene. The CDR3 is 14 residues long. CDR3 amino acids: CASSYLGVHEKLFF. In DNA form, the CDR3 reads TGTGCCAGCAGTTACCTCGGGGTTCATGAAAAACTGTTTTTT.

The rearrangement uses TRBV5-4 and TRBJ2-6; D unresolved. The CDR3 has 15 residues. Looked up from germline, CDR1 is SGHNT and CDR2 is YYREEE (reference sequence). V lost 6 bases, J lost 0 bases, and 10 bases lay in between. As DNA, the CDR3 is TGTGCCAGCACCGACCGGTCCTCTGGGGCCAACGTCCTGACTTTC. This translates into CASTDRSSGANVLTF.

With regard to this clone: With only one base between it and a far larger clone, this is likely a read error. Other DNA sequences in the sample encode the same CDR3. The chain recombines TRBV7-6 with TRBJ1-2; D ambiguous. Germline lookup yields CDR1 SGHVS and CDR2 FNYEAQ. The CDR3 contains 17 residues. Trimming left V 5 bases short and J 0 bases short, with 19 bases between. The DNA for the CDR3 is TGTGCCAGCAGCGAAGGTCGGCCGCCCCTAGCTAACTATGGCTACACCTTC. Protein sequence: CASSEGRPPLANYGYTF.

The chain couples TRBV2 to TRBJ1-5, with a possible D match to TRBD1 (5 bases). The CDR3 runs to 12 residues. Germline V gives CDR1 SNHLY, CDR2 FYNNEI. Trimming removed 7 bases from V and 5 bases from J, with 9 bases in between. The CDR3 nucleotides read TGTGCCAGCACCGGGGGGGATCAGCCCCAGCATTTT. Translated, it gives CASTGGDQPQHF.

The chain recombines TRBV5-4 with TRBJ2-7; 9 positions match TRBD1. The CDR3 loop spans 15 amino acids. CDR1 and CDR2 from the germline V gene are SGHNT and YYREEE (reference sequence). V lost 0 bases to trimming and J lost 6 bases; unmatched junction nucleotides: 7. CDR3 amino acids: CASSLGRTGVGEQYF. The CDR3 region has the DNA TGTGCCAGCAGCTTGGGACGGACAGGGGTGGGCGAGCAGTACTTC.

The V gene is TRBV10-3, the J gene TRBJ2-5; 7 positions agree with TRBD2. The end of the DNA aligns better with TRBJ2-7, so the J call may be wrong. Germline-derived CDR1 and CDR2 are ENHRY and SYGVKD. The CDR3 sequence is 13 residues long. The CDR3 loop reads CAIRGVLAREQYF. The DNA of the CDR3 is TGTGCCATCAGGGGGGTACTAGCGCGCGAGCAGTACTTC.

This clone was counted only a few times. The chain joins TRBV30 to TRBJ2-5; D not certain. The J call may be faulty, since TRBJ2-7 better matches the DNA end. The CDR3 extends over 13 amino acids. Germline-derived CDR1 and CDR2 are GTSNPN and SVGIG (reference sequence). CDR3 DNA: TGTGCCTGGAGGAGAACACTCTCCTACGAGCAGTACTTC. Translation gives CAWRRTLSYEQYF.